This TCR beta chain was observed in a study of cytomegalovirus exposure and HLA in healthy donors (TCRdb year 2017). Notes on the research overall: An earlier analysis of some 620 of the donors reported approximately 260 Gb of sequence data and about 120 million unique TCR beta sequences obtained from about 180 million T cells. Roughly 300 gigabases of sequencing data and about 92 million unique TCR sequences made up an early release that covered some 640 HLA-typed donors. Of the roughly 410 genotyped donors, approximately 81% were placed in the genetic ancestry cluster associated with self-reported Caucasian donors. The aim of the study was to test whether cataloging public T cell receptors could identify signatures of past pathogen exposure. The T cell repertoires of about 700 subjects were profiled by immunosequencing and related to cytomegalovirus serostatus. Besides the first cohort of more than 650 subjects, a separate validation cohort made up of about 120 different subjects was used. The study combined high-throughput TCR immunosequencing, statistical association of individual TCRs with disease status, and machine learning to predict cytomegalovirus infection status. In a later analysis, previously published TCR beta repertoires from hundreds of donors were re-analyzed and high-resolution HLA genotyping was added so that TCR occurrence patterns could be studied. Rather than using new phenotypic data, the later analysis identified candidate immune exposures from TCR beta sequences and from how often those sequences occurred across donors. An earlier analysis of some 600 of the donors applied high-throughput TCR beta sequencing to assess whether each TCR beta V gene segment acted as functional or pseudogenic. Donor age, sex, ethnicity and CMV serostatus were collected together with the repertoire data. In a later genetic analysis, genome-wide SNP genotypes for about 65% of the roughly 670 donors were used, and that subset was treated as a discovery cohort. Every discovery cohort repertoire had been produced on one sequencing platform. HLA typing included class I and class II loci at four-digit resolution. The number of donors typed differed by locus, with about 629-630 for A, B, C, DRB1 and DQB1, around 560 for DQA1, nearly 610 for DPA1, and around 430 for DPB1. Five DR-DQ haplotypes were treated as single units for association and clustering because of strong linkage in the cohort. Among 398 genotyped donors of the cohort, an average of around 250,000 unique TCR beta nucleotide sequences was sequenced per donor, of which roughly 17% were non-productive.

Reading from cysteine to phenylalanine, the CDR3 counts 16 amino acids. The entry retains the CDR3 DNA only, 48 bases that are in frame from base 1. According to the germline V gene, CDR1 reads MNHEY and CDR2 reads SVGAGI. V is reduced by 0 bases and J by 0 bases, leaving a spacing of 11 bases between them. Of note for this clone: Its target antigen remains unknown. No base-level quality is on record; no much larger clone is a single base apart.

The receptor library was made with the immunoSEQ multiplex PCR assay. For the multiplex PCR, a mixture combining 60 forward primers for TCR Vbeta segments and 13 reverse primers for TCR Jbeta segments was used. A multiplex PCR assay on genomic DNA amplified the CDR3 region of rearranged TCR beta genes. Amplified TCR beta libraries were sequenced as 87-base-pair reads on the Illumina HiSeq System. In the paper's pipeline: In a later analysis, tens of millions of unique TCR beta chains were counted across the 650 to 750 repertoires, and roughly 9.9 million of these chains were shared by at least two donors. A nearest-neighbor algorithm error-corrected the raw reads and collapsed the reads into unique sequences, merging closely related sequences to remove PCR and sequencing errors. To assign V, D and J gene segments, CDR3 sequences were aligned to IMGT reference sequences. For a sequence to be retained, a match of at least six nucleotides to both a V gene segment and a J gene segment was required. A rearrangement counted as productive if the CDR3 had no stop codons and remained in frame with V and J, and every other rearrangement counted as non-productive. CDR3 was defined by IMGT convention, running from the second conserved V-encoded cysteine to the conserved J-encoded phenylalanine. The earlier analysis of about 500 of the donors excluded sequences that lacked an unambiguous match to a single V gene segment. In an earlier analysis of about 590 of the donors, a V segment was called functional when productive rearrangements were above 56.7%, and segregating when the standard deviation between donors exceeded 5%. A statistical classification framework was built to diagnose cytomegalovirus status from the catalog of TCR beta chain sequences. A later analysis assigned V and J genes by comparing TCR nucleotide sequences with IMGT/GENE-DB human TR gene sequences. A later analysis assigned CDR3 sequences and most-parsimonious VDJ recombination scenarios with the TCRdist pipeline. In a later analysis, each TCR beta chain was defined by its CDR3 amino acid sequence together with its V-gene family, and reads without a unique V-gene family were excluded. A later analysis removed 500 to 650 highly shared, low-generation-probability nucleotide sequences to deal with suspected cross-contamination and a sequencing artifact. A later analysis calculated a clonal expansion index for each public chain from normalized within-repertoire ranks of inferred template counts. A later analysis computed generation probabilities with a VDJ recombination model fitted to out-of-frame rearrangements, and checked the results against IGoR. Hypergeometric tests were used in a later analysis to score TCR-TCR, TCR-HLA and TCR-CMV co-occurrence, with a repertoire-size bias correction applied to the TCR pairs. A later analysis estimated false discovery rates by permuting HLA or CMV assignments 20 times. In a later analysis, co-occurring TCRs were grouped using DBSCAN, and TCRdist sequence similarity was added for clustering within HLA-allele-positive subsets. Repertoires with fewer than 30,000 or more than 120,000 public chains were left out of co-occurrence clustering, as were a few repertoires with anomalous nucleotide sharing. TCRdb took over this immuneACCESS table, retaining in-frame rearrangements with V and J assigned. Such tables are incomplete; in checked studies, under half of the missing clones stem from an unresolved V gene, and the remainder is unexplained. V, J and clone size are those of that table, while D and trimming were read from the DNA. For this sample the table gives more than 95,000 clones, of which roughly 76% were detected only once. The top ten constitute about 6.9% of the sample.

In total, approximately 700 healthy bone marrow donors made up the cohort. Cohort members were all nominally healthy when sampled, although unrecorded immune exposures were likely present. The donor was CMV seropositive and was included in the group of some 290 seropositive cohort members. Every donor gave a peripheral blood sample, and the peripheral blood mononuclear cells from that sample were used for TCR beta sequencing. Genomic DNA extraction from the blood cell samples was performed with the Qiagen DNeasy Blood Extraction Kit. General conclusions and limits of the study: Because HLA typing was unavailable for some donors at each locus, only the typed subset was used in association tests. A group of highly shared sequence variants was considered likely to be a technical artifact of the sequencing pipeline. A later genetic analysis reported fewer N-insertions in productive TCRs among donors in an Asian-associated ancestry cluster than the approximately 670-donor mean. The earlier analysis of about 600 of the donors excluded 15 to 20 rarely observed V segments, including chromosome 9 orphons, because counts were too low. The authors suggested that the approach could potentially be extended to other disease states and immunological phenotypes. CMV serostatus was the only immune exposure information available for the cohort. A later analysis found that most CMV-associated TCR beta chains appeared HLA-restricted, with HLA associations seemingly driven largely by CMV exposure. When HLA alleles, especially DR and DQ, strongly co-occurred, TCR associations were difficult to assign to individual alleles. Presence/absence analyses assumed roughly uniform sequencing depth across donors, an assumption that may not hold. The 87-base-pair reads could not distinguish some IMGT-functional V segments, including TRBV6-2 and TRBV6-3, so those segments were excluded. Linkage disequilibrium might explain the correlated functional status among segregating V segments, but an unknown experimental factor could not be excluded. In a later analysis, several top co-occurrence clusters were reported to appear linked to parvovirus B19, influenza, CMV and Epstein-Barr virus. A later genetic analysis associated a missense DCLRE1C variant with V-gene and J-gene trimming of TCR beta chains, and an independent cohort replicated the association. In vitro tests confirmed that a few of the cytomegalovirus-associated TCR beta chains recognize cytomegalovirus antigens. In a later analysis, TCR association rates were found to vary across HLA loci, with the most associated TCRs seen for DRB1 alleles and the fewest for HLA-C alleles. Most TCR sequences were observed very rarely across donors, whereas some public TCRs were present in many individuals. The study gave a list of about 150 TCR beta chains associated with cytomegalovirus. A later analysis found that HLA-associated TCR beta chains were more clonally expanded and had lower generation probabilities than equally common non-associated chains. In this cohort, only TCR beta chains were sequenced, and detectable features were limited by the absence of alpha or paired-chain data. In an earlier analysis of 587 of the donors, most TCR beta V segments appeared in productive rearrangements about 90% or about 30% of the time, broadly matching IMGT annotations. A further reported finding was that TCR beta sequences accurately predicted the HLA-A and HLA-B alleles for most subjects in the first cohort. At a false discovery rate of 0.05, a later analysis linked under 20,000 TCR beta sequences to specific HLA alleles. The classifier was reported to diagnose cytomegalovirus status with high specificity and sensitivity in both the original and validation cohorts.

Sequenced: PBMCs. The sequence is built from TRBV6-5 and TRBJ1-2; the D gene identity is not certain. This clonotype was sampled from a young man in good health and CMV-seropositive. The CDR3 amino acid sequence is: CASSYSTTNTNYGYTF. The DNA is TGTGCCAGCAGTTACTCAACGACAAACACTAACTATGGCTACACCTTC.